This T cell receptor (beta chain) was documented in a study of cytomegalovirus exposure and HLA in healthy donors. As for this clone: The antigen is undetermined. This specimen includes other DNA sequences encoding the same CDR3.

Points from the study as a whole: Later analysis placed DRB1 highest and HLA-C lowest in TCR association rates, which differed by HLA locus. Confirmation in vitro established that three CMV-associated chains were specific for CMV antigens. Exclusion applied to some V segments, including TRBV6-2 and TRBV6-3, as they were indistinguishable.

PCR primers comprised 60 Vbeta and 13 Jbeta primers. Here immunoSEQ multiplex PCR was the method, and the copy in TCRdb shows in-frame clones only, minus some. The sample lists about 160,000 clones, more than 65% occurring once. The J segment lost 1 base and the V segment lost 5 bases, leaving 4 bases of the junction unmatched. CDR3 length equals 15 residues. Germline loops: CDR1 SGHTA, CDR2 FQGNSA. The rearrangement joins TRBV7-2 to TRBJ2-2; 7 nucleotides match TRBD1. The TCR was taken from a woman aged 45 to 65 in good health and CMV-seronegative. Material: PBMCs. Written as DNA, the CDR3 is TGTGCCAGCAGCCTGCGGACAGGGAACACCGGGGAGCTGTTTTTT. It is translated as CASSLRTGNTGELFF.